The rows below give T cell receptor beta chains drawn from one sample of a study of cytomegalovirus exposure and HLA in healthy donors. Assay used: immunoSEQ multiplex PCR; TCRdb lists only in-frame clones, some missing. Of about 160,000 clones listed, roughly 79% are singletons. The sample comprised PBMCs. Receptors were obtained from a young man in good health and CMV-seropositive. Both conserved end residues are part of each CDR3. The D gene is left open where the match is weak. Some rows mark clone size as missing; the rest say once, few, many or name a class of expanded clone.

V gene,clone size,D gene,J gene,CDR3 DNA,CDR3 protein
TRBV6-1,.,TRBD1,TRBJ1-1,TGTGCCAGCAGTCAGGGGGCTATGAACACTGAAGCTTTCTTT,CASSQGAMNTEAFF
TRBV27,.,TRBD1,TRBJ2-1,TGTGCCAGCAGTTCGAGAGACAGGGACAATGAGCAGTTCTTC,CASSSRDRDNEQFF
TRBV19,.,.,TRBJ1-1,TGTGCCACCCTGGGGGGGGGACCCCTCCTGAACACTGAAGCTTTCTTT,CATLGGGPLLNTEAFF
TRBV2,.,.,TRBJ1-5,TGTGCCAGCAGTGACGGCCCGGGGGGCAATCAGCCCCAGCATTTT,CASSDGPGGNQPQHF
TRBV7-9,once,TRBD1,TRBJ1-3,TGTGCCAGCGAGGGGGCCATTTTCTCTGGAAACACCATATATTTT,CASEGAIFSGNTIYF
TRBV29-1,.,TRBD1,TRBJ1-2,TGCAGCGTTGATGTGAAGGGGACAGGGGCAGGCTACACCTTC,CSVDVKGTGAGYTF
TRBV5-4,once,.,TRBJ2-3,TGTGCCAGCAGCTTGGCTCGTGGGGGGGCAATAGATACGCAGTATTTT,CASSLARGGAIDTQYF
TRBV13,few,TRBD2,TRBJ2-1,TGTGCCAGCAGCCGTGGGGGGGGGTTAAATGAGCAGTTCTTC,CASSRGGGLNEQFF
TRBV4-3,few,TRBD2,TRBJ2-1,TGCGCCAGCAGCCAAGACAGGTTCCTAGCGGGAGGTAGTGAGCAGTTCTTC,CASSQDRFLAGGSEQFF
TRBV7-6,once,TRBD1,TRBJ2-1,TGTGCCAGCAGCTCCGGACAGGGCGTCCACAATGAGCAGTTCTTC,CASSSGQGVHNEQFF
TRBV11-2,.,TRBD2,TRBJ2-7,TGTGCCAGCAGCGGGACTAGCGGGAGGGCCATAGTTGACGAGCAGTACTTC,CASSGTSGRAIVDEQYF
TRBV11-2,.,TRBD2,TRBJ2-1,TGTGCCAGCAGCATAGGACTAGCGGGAGGGGTAGTGCAGTTCTTC,CASSIGLAGGVVQFF
TRBV19,.,TRBD2,TRBJ2-3,TGTGCCAGTAGGACTAGCGGGAGCACAGATACGCAGTATTTT,CASRTSGSTDTQYF
TRBV13,few,.,TRBJ1-1,TGTGCCAGCAGCGATCAGGGCACTGAAGCTTTCTTT,CASSDQGTEAFF
TRBV10-2,.,.,TRBJ2-7,TGCGCCAGCACCGAAGGGAGTTCCTACGGCGAGCAGTACTTC,CASTEGSSYGEQYF
TRBV7-9,.,.,TRBJ1-1,TGTGCCAGCAGCTTCCCAGGGAACACTGAAGCTTTCTTT,CASSFPGNTEAFF
TRBV7-9,few,TRBD2,TRBJ2-3,TGTGCGGCGGGACTAGCCCCAGATACGCAGTATTTT,CAAGLAPDTQYF
TRBV4-1,once,.,TRBJ2-7,TGCGCCAGCAGCTCAAGGGGTAGCAACTCCTACGAGCAGTACTTC,CASSSRGSNSYEQYF
TRBV7-2,.,.,TRBJ2-7,TGTGCCAGCAGCTTAGTGGGCTCCGACTACGAGCAGTACTTC,CASSLVGSDYEQYF
TRBV28,.,.,TRBJ2-7,TGTGCCAGCAGGAGGGCGGGGCCGGACGAGCAGTACTTC,CASRRAGPDEQYF
TRBV29-1,.,.,TRBJ1-4,TGCAGCGTCACAGATCGGTCCGGCGAAAAACTGTTTTTT,CSVTDRSGEKLFF
TRBV13,.,.,TRBJ1-3,TGTGCCAGCAGCTTAGGATCGCCTACCTCTGGAAACACCATATATTTT,CASSLGSPTSGNTIYF
TRBV6-1,once,.,TRBJ2-2,TGTGCCAGCAGTGAAGCGAGGCAGGGCGGGGAGCTGTTTTTT,CASSEARQGGELFF
TRBV27,.,.,TRBJ2-7,TGTGCCAGCAGTTTAGACAGAGACTCCTACGAGCAGTACTTC,CASSLDRDSYEQYF
TRBV5-4,.,.,TRBJ2-1,TGTGCCAGCAACACACAGGGCTCCTACAATGAGCAGTTCTTC,CASNTQGSYNEQFF
TRBV5-6,.,.,TRBJ1-2,TGTGCCAGCAACCCCACGGGGGTTAACTATGGCTACACCTTC,CASNPTGVNYGYTF
TRBV15,.,.,TRBJ2-5,TGTGCCACCAGCAGAGGACTAGGGCTTTCCGAGACCCAGTACTTC,CATSRGLGLSETQYF
TRBV7-2,.,TRBD2,TRBJ2-7,TGTGCCAGCAGCTTATCCCCACTAGCGGTCTACGAGCAGTACTTC,CASSLSPLAVYEQYF
TRBV7-2,.,TRBD2,TRBJ2-2,TGTGCCAGCAGCCTCCGGCCCTTTACTAGCGGGAGGGCCCCCGGGGAGCTGTTTTTT,CASSLRPFTSGRAPGELFF
TRBV19,.,.,TRBJ1-2,TGTGCCACAAGCGACGGGGAAAGTATGGTTGGCTACACCTTC,CATSDGESMVGYTF
TRBV27,.,.,TRBJ2-7,TGTGCCAGCAGTTCGGACAGCTCCTACGAGCAGTACTTC,CASSSDSSYEQYF